What follows is one T cell receptor beta chain and its context. What it binds is unknown. This sample is drawn from a study of shared clonotypes between healthy human individuals. Donors comprised only Caucasian adults living in Nashville, Tennessee. Germline V lookup: CDR1 ENHRY, CDR2 SYGVKD. Trimming left V 6 bases short and J 0 bases short, with 10 bases between. The length of the CDR3 is 14 residues. Study findings and constraints: Estimated richness was generally greater in naive than memory subsets.

Generated by immunoSEQ multiplex PCR, the TCRdb table keeps only in-frame clones and is missing some. Here the sample spans 2 million to 2.5 million clones, approximately 96% being singletons. J is TRBJ2-3 and V is TRBV10-3; tentatively, D is TRBD1 (5 bases). The origin of this receptor is a man aged 18 to 30 in good health. The sample consisted of naive CD4+ T cells sorted from blood. Subset noted: CD45RA+ positively selected. The CDR3 loop reads CAISPTVSTDTQYF. The CDR3 region has the DNA TGTGCCATCAGCCCGACAGTCAGCACAGATACGCAGTATTTT.